Listed below are T cell receptor beta chains from one sample, sequenced in a study of graft-versus-host responses after intestinal transplantation. Measured with immunoSEQ multiplex PCR; TCRdb has only the in-frame clones, and not every one. The sample holds 100,000 or so clones; 91% are singletons and the top ten take more than 0.15%. What these receptors recognize is not known. This material consisted of unstimulated CD4+ T cells sorted from spleen or lymph node cells, taken before transplant. The receptors stem from a human donor who was the organ donor for an intestinal transplant. The conserved cysteine and the conserved F or W are not part of the CDR3 here. Fields, in order: V gene, J gene, D gene, CDR3 protein. The D gene is left open where the match is weak.

TRBV5-1	TRBJ1-6	TRBD1	ASGQELNSPLH
TRBV15	TRBJ2-7	NA	ATSRDREGYEQY
TRBV28	TRBJ2-7	TRBD2	ASSLTSGGPYEQY
TRBV6-5	TRBJ1-2	NA	ASSYSQQAYGYT
TRBV5-4	NA	NA	ASSLFSYEQY
TRBV4-1	TRBJ1-4	NA	ASSQDRGTTNEKLF
TRBV11-3	TRBJ2-3	NA	ASSLGRGASDTQY
TRBV27	TRBJ1-5	TRBD1	ASSPQGGRGNQPQH
TRBV9	TRBJ1-2	NA	ASSVDSGYGCT
TRBV18	TRBJ2-7	NA	ASSRGVRDYEQY
TRBV29-1	TRBJ2-7	NA	SVERGGGREQY
TRBV11-2	TRBJ2-3	TRBD1	ASSLGGGVTDTQY
TRBV10-1	TRBJ1-2	NA	ASNRRNYGYT
TRBV4-3	TRBJ2-1	NA	ASSRTGSTYNEQF
TRBV5-4	TRBJ2-5	TRBD2	ASSLKRGQAIQETQY
TRBV28	TRBJ1-4	NA	ASSLRTGPNEKLF
TRBV4-1	TRBJ2-7	NA	ASSYKPGGVGEQY
TRBV19	TRBJ1-6	TRBD1	ASSARLGQGVGPPLH
TRBV5-1	TRBJ2-5	TRBD1	ASSTDRGRSETQY
TRBV18	TRBJ1-2	TRBD1	ASSPDRDYGYT